Shown below are 5 T cell receptor beta chains from a single sample sequenced in a study of CD4 T cells in relation to SARS-CoV-2 and coronaviruses. Produced via immunoSEQ multiplex PCR; TCRdb's table is partial and in-frame only. This table has about 37,000 clones, approximately 85% appearing once. Sequenced sample: memory CD4+ T cells from PBMCs. The source is an adult with COVID-19.

The gene calls are TRBV6-5 and TRBJ1-6; D is perhaps TRBD1 (5 bases). Germline loops: CDR1 MNHEY, CDR2 SVGAGI. The CDR3 runs 14 residues. V lost 8 bases and J 1 base, leaving 9 bases between the germline ends. As DNA, the CDR3 is TGTGCCAGCTTCCGGGGGTCCTATAATTCACCCCTCCACTTT. Its translation is CASFRGSYNSPLHF.

The J gene is TRBJ2-1, the V gene TRBV18, with D perhaps TRBD1 or TRBD2 (5 bases each). The CDR3 loop spans 14 amino acids. From germline, CDR1 is KGHSH and CDR2 LQKENI. V was trimmed by 6 bases and J by 5 bases, leaving 14 bases between them. The CDR3 region is CASSDSASNNEQFF. CDR3 DNA: TGTGCCAGCTCCGACAGCGCTAGCAACAATGAGCAGTTCTTC.

The chain combines TRBV4-2 with TRBJ1-5, with D possibly being TRBD1 (5 bases). Germline-derived CDR1 and CDR2 are LGHNA and YNFKEQ. The CDR3 is made up of 19 amino acids. With 2 bases removed from V and 6 bases from J, the gap between germline ends came to 26 bases. The CDR3 reads CASSQKLGPRGLHLQPQHF. CDR3 nucleotide sequence: TGTGCCAGCAGCCAAAAGCTGGGCCCGAGGGGACTCCACCTTCAGCCCCAGCATTTT.

In nucleotides, the CDR3 is TGTGCCAGCAACCCGACAGGGGGCTCTGCTAACTATGGCTACACCTTC. Translated, it gives CASNPTGGSANYGYTF. This chain connects TRBV2 to TRBJ1-2; 10 nucleotides match TRBD1. Per germline, CDR1 SNHLY and CDR2 FYNNEI. The CDR3 totals 16 residues. Unmatched junction bases numbered 8, after V lost 7 bases and J lost 0 bases.

The chain combines TRBV28 with TRBJ2-7; no clear D. Germline V lookup: CDR1 MDHEN, CDR2 SYDVKM. V lost 1 base to trimming and J lost 2 bases, with 3 bases between them. The CDR3 contains 12 residues. CDR3 region: CASSLFPYEQYF. Written as DNA, the CDR3 is TGTGCCAGCAGTTTATTCCCCTACGAGCAGTACTTC.